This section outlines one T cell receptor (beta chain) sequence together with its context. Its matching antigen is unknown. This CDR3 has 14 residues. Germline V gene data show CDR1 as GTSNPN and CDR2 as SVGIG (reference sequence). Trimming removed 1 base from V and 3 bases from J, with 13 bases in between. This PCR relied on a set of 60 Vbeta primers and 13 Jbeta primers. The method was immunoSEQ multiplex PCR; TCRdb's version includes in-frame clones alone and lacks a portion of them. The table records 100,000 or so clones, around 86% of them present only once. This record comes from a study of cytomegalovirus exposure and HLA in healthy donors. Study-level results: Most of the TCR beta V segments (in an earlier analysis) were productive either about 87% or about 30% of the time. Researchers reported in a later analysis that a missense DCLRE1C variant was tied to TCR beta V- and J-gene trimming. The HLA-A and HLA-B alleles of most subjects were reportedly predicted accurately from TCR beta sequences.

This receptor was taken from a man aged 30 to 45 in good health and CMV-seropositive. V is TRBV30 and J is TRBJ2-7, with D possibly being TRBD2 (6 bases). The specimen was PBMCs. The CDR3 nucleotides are TGTGCCTGGAGTGGGGGACTGGCGAGCTACGAGCAGTACTTC. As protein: CAWSGGLASYEQYF.